Presented here are 23 T cell receptor beta chains from one specimen sequenced in a study of vaccination and CD4 T cells after COVID-19. Noted treatment: approximately nine-day PBMC culture with coronavirus spike peptide pools or control peptides (ViraFEST assay). These receptors' antigens are unknown. Cultured CD4+ T-cell DNA underwent Oncomine TCR Beta short-read sequencing. MiXCR, run by TCRdb on the PCR reads, gives a single entry per CDR3 protein. The sample holds some 11,000 distinct CDR3 sequences, 25% to 35% seen once. This material consisted of CD4+ T cells from blood, cultured in vitro, taken before SARS-CoV-2 vaccination. The receptors originated from a human donor who received a COVID-19 vaccine.

The chain combines TRBV4-1 with TRBJ2-3; D gene ambiguous. Germline-derived CDR1 and CDR2 are MGHRA and YSYEKL. The CDR3 is 14 amino acids. V was shortened by 3 bases and J by 0 bases, with 7 bases between the two germline ends. CDR3 DNA sequence: TGCGCCAGCAGCCAGGTCACGAGCACAGATACGCAGTATTTT. It codes for CASSQVTSTDTQYF.

This clonotype was seen just once. The chain combines TRBV5-1 with TRBJ2-3; a weak D match, TRBD2 (5 bases). There are 15 residues in the CDR3. The germline gives CDR1 SGHRS, CDR2 YFSETQ. V lost 0 bases and J lost 0, with 8 bases in between. The CDR3 region is CASSLVTTSTDTQYF. Written as DNA, the CDR3 is TGCGCCAGCAGCTTGGTGACTACTAGCACAGATACGCAGTATTTT.

V and J are TRBV12-5 and TRBJ2-7; D call uncertain. Trimming removed 2 bases at V and 2 bases at J, with 10 bases between. CDR3 length: 14 residues. Germline CDR1 and CDR2: LGHNT and FRNRAP. The CDR3 DNA follows: TGTGCTAGTGGTTTGACGGTAGTAACCTACGAGCAGTACTTC. Translating gives CASGLTVVTYEQYF.

The V and J genes are TRBV2 and TRBJ2-7; 9 bases are a match to TRBD1. Unmatched junction bases numbered 7, after V lost 6 bases and J lost 4 bases. The CDR3 sequence is 14 residues long. Germline loops: CDR1 SNHLY, CDR2 FYNNEI. The CDR3 protein is CASSFGQGKYEQYF. The DNA of the CDR3 is TGTGCCAGCAGCTTCGGACAGGGGAAGTACGAGCAGTACTTC.

V and J are TRBV6-1 and TRBJ1-4; 11 bases line up with TRBD1. The V gene's germline CDR1 is MNHNS and CDR2 SASEGT. The CDR3 is made up of 16 amino acids. J gave up 3 bases and V 5 bases, and 5 bases lay outside the gene matches. This CDR3 is CASSLGQGASNEKLFF. The CDR3 nucleotides are TGTGCCAGCAGTCTCGGACAGGGGGCGTCTAATGAAAAACTGTTTTTT.

The V and J genes are TRBV6-5 and TRBJ2-7, with 7 positions matching TRBD2. J lost 1 base, V lost 0 bases, and 3 bases had no gene match. Germline V gene sequence: CDR1 MNHEY, CDR2 SVGAGI. CDR3 length: 15 amino acids. The CDR3 is CASSYSNGGSYEQYF. In DNA form, the CDR3 reads TGTGCCAGCAGTTACTCGAACGGGGGGTCCTACGAGCAGTACTTC.

The chain links TRBV18 to TRBJ2-1; 10 nucleotides align to TRBD2. The CDR3 extends over 13 amino acids. CDR1 is KGHSH and CDR2 is LQKENI in the germline V gene. The V segment lost 6 bases and the J segment 10 bases; nucleotides outside the gene matches: 6. The DNA for the CDR3 is TGTGCCAGCTCGCCCAATAGCGGGGGGGAGCAGTTCTTC. It is translated as CASSPNSGGEQFF.

This chain links TRBV7-2 with TRBJ2-1, with 9 bases lining up with TRBD1. V trimming: 6 bases; J trimming: 4 bases; junction bases outside the gene matches: 7. This CDR3 region has 15 residues. The germline gives CDR1 SGHTA, CDR2 FQGNSA. This CDR3 is CASSTGGDGYNEQFF. The CDR3, as DNA: TGTGCCAGCAGTACAGGGGGCGACGGGTACAATGAGCAGTTCTTC. Drawing the rest from reference TRBV7-2 and TRBJ2-1, the complete variable domain is GAGVSQSPSNKVTEKGKDVELRCDPISGHTALYWYRQSLGQGLEFLIYFQGNSAPDKSGLPSDRFSAERTGGSVSTLTIQRTQQEDSAVYLCASSTGGDGYNEQFFGPGTRLTVL.

The chain joins TRBV4-1 to TRBJ2-1, with 9 bases that match TRBD1. The CDR3 contains 13 residues. Per the germline V gene, CDR1 is MGHRA and CDR2 is YSYEKL. V lost 6 bases and J lost 7; bases outside the gene matches: 4. The CDR3 DNA is TGCGCCAGCAGACGACAGGGGGGGAATGAGCAGTTCTTC. This codes for CASRRQGGNEQFF.

The gene calls are TRBV11-3 and TRBJ2-1, with D unclear. Germline CDR1 and CDR2: SGHNT and YENEEA. CDR3 length equals 17 residues. V lost 1 base and J lost 0, with 13 bases in between. The CDR3 loop reads CASSLVSILSSYNEQFF. CDR3 nucleotides: TGTGCCAGCAGCTTAGTATCTATCCTGAGCTCCTACAATGAGCAGTTCTTC. Using reference TRBV11-3 and TRBJ2-1 for the parts outside the CDR3, the full variable domain is EAGVVQSPRYKIIEKKQPVAFWCNPISGHNTLYWYLQNLGQGPELLIRYENEEAVDDSQLPKDRFSAERLKGVDSTLKIQPAELGDSAVYLCASSLVSILSSYNEQFFGPGTRLTVL.

The V and J genes are TRBV20-1 and TRBJ1-2; TRBD1 might be the D (6 bases). This CDR3 has 13 residues. Germline-derived CDR1 and CDR2 are DFQATT and SNEGSKA (reference sequence). V was pared by 6 bases and J by 8 bases, with 19 bases between. CDR3 sequence: CSADVGGAWGYTF. CDR3 in DNA: TGCAGTGCCGACGTGGGGGGCGCTTGGGGCTACACCTTC.

The rearrangement links TRBV19 to TRBJ2-7, with 10 nucleotides matching TRBD1. The CDR3 runs 17 residues. The V and J ends lost 2 bases and 2 bases, in that order; junction bases with no gene match: 9. The V gene's germline CDR1 is LNHDA and CDR2 SQIVND (reference sequence). CDR3 DNA sequence: TGTGCCAGTAGTATAAAACTGGGGACAGGGGAGCCCTACGAGCAGTACTTC. It is translated as CASSIKLGTGEPYEQYF.

This rearrangement joins TRBV2 to TRBJ1-2; no definite D call. The length of the CDR3 is 11 residues. CDR1 is SNHLY, CDR2 FYNNEI, per germline. V was cut by 8 bases and J by 4 bases, with 8 bases left in between. CDR3 region: CASGRFYGYTF. In DNA, the CDR3 is TGTGCCAGCGGGCGCTTCTATGGCTACACCTTC.

This clonotype has only a few counts. The chain uses TRBV20-1 and TRBJ1-2; D is uncertain. The germline V gene has CDR1 DFQATT and CDR2 SNEGSKA (reference sequence). The CDR3 spans 13 residues. The V and J ends lost 3 bases and 5 bases respectively, with 13 bases between them. The CDR3, as DNA: TGCAGTGCTAGTATGGGTTTCGGGTATGGCTACACCTTC. It encodes CSASMGFGYGYTF.

This clonotype was counted between two and nine times. The rearrangement uses TRBV20-1 and TRBJ1-2, with 9 positions matching TRBD1. Germline assignment: CDR1 DFQATT and CDR2 SNEGSKA (reference sequence). The ends lost 0 bases at V and 6 bases at J; junction bases unmatched: 11. CDR3 size: 16 residues. CDR3 protein: CSARDGRDRELDGYTF. CDR3 DNA: TGCAGTGCTAGAGATGGCCGGGACAGGGAATTGGATGGCTACACCTTC.

This chain uses TRBV10-1 with TRBJ1-5; D not certain. Germline CDR1 WNHNN, CDR2 SYGVQD (reference sequence). The CDR3 contains 12 residues. The germline V and J ends were trimmed by 0 bases and 4 bases, with 1 base remaining between them. CDR3 residues: CASSESNQPQHF. The CDR3 nucleotides read TGCGCCAGCAGTGAGTCGAATCAGCCCCAGCATTTT.

The chain couples TRBV11-3 to TRBJ2-3; D may be TRBD1 (5 bases). With 1 base removed from V and 1 base from J, the gap between germline ends came to 9 bases. The CDR3 contains 15 residues. CDR1 and CDR2 (germline): SGHNT, YENEEA. The CDR3 loop is CASSLVGAGTDTQYF. In DNA form, the CDR3 reads TGTGCCAGCAGCTTAGTAGGGGCGGGCACAGATACGCAGTATTTT.

This clonotype is classed as large. The chain employs TRBV20-1 and TRBJ2-5; the D is unclear. Germline lookup yields CDR1 DFQATT and CDR2 SNEGSKA (reference sequence). V dropped 6 bases and J dropped 4 bases, with 15 bases sitting between them. CDR3 size: 13 residues. CDR3: CSAADLVSETQYF. CDR3 nucleotide sequence: TGCAGTGCCGCAGACCTAGTTTCAGAGACCCAGTACTTC.

This clonotype was counted a few times. This chain uses TRBV19 with TRBJ1-1; 7 bases fit TRBD1. The CDR3 totals 13 residues. With 10 bases clipped from V and 1 base from J, the junction kept 6 bases outside the gene matches. Germline V gene lookup returns CDR1 LNHDA and CDR2 SQIVND (reference sequence). In DNA form, the CDR3 reads TGTGCCACCTCACAGGGGACGAACACTGAAGCTTTCTTT. It is translated as CATSQGTNTEAFF.

The rearrangement uses TRBV6-1 and TRBJ2-7, with TRBD2 matching 8 bases. CDR3 size: 15 residues. Trimming cost V 6 bases and J 0 bases; bases outside gene matches: 7. The germline gives CDR1 MNHNS, CDR2 SASEGT. The CDR3 coding sequence is TGTGCCAGCAGCCGAGCGGGGGCTAGCTCCTACGAGCAGTACTTC. Protein sequence: CASSRAGASSYEQYF.

There are a few counts of this clonotype. The CDR3 reads CASSTALISGNTIYF. The CDR3, as DNA: TGTGCCAGCAGCACGGCACTGATCTCTGGAAACACCATATATTTT. V and J are TRBV6-1 and TRBJ1-3; D call uncertain. Germline loops: CDR1 MNHNS, CDR2 SASEGT. CDR3 length equals 15 residues. Trimming took 6 bases from V and 0 from J, leaving 12 bases between them.

This chain links TRBV5-6 with TRBJ1-2; D ambiguous. Germline V gene data show CDR1 as SGHDT and CDR2 as YYEEEE. CDR3 length: 13 residues. Trimming stripped 0 bases from V and 4 bases from J, with 7 bases between. The CDR3 sequence is CASSLAPTYGYTF. The CDR3 nucleotides are TGTGCCAGCAGCTTGGCCCCGACCTATGGCTACACCTTC.

The chain recombines TRBV7-2 with TRBJ1-4, with D maybe TRBD1 (5 bases). Germline CDR1 SGHTA, CDR2 FQGNSA. Trimming pared 5 bases from V and 7 bases from J, leaving 14 bases between. This CDR3 has 14 residues. The CDR3 DNA follows: TGTGCCAGCAGCCCCGAGGGAGACAGTGAAAAACTGTTTTTT. This translates into CASSPEGDSEKLFF.